This passage covers 7 T cell receptor beta chains from one sample sequenced in a study of blood T cells in healthy people across ages. Primed by a sample-barcoded 5' primer and a J-beta primer mix, a second PCR proceeded for about 6 to 12 cycles. One entry per CDR3 protein, called by TCRdb with MiXCR from the 5' RACE reads. The table shows some 1.5 million distinct CDR3 sequences, with 28% occurring only once. The sequencing input was blood. The source is a woman aged 30 to 39 in good health.

The table lists this clonotype with a few counts. This chain connects TRBV20-1 to TRBJ1-1; 9 bases are shared with TRBD1. With 0 bases clipped from V and 11 bases from J, the junction kept 10 bases outside the gene matches. This CDR3 region has 14 residues. Germline V gives CDR1 DFQATT, CDR2 SNEGSKA (reference sequence). CDR3 in DNA: TGCAGTGCTAGAGACGGCACGGGACAGGGAGCCGCTTTCTTT. This encodes CSARDGTGQGAAFF.

As to this clonotype: This sequence may be a read error, since a much larger clone differs from it by one base. The J gene is TRBJ2-1, the V gene TRBV29-1, with D unclear. The J call is uncertain, as TRBJ2-7 better fits the DNA end. The germline V gene has CDR1 SQVTM and CDR2 ANQGSEA. The CDR3 is made up of 12 amino acids. This chain's CDR3 is CSVAGSYNEQYF. In DNA, the CDR3 is TGCAGCGTTGCGGGCTCCTACAATGAGCAGTACTTC.

Ten or more counts support this clonotype. V is TRBV12-3 or TRBV12-4 and J is TRBJ1-2, with a weak D call TRBD1 (5 bases). V dropped 8 bases and J dropped 7 bases, with 14 bases sitting between them. This CDR3 region has 12 residues. The CDR3 sequence: CASWGRGPGYTF. The CDR3 DNA sequence: TGTGCCAGCTGGGGCAGAGGGCCTGGCTACACCTTC.

This chain links TRBV6-1 with TRBJ1-5, with 7 bases aligning to TRBD1. The trim removed 6 bases at V and 7 bases at J, leaving 9 bases unmatched. The germline CDR1 and CDR2 sequences are MNHNS and SASEGT. The CDR3 is 14 amino acids. The DNA for the CDR3 is TGTGCCAGCAGGGAGCAGGGGGTAGGGCAGCCCCAGCATTTT. This encodes CASREQGVGQPQHF.

The rearrangement uses TRBV11-2 and TRBJ1-5, with TRBD1 as a possible D gene (5 bases). Trimming shortened V by 1 base and J by 3 bases, and 10 bases separated the two germline ends. The CDR3 totals 15 residues. Germline loops: CDR1 SGHAT, CDR2 FQNNGV. The CDR3 sequence is CASSLATAPNQPQHF. CDR3 nucleotide sequence: TGTGCCAGCAGCTTAGCGACAGCCCCCAATCAGCCCCAGCATTTT.

This clonotype was detected many times. The chain links TRBV3-1 to TRBJ2-7; D may correspond to TRBD1 or TRBD2 (5 bases each). Trimming took off 6 bases at V and 2 bases at J, with 14 bases between the two ends. The CDR3 contains 14 residues. Germline CDR1 reads LGHDT; CDR2 reads YNNKEL (reference sequence). DNA of the CDR3: TGTGCCAGCAGTGCTGGGACGAGGACCTACGAGCAGTACTTC. Its translation is CASSAGTRTYEQYF.

This clonotype was observed a handful of times. The chain employs TRBV10-3 and TRBJ2-7; D is possibly TRBD1 or TRBD2 (5 bases each). The V gene lost 6 bases and the J gene lost 6 bases, with 15 bases spanning the gap. This CDR3 has 13 residues. Germline values: CDR1 ENHRY, CDR2 SYGVKD. CDR3 loop: CAIRRVAGIEQYF. The CDR3 DNA sequence: TGTGCCATCAGGAGGGTGGCAGGGATCGAGCAGTACTTC.